This entry concerns a single T cell receptor (beta chain). The antigen remains undetermined. Treatment reported: oral pan-JAK inhibitor, 5-10 mg twice daily. The CDR3 runs to 9 residues. Trimming took 8 bases from V and 13 from J, leaving 9 bases between them. Germline V gene lookup returns CDR1 GTSNPN and CDR2 SVGIG (reference sequence). The sample originates from a study of CD8+ T cells in alopecia areata. Study-wide background: Oral tofacitinib, 5 to 10 mg twice daily, was given in an open-label trial.

General study points: Links between baseline CD8+ expansion and response need larger treated cohorts. Lesional scalp, especially alopecia totalis/universalis, showed higher clonality than normal scalp.

Sequencing used cDNA as its template, made by extracting RNA and reverse transcribing it. Sequencing was performed with immunoSEQ multiplex PCR; in TCRdb, only in-frame clones are kept and a portion is missing. The top ten clones hold approximately 0.9% of a sample with about 160,000 clones, roughly 65% of them seen once. The sample in question was CD4+ T cells sorted from blood, obtained at week 4, from a patient treated with tofacitinib. The chain has TRBV30 and TRBJ1-6; possibly TRBD1 for D (6 bases). The sequence was collected from a human donor with alopecia areata. This CDR3 reads CAGGPPLHF. Written as DNA, the CDR3 is TGTGCCGGGGGCCCCCCCCTCCACTTT.